The source of this T cell receptor (beta chain) is a study of OX40 agonist ivuxolimab in advanced cancers. In the study overall: At doses from 0.01 to 10 mg/kg, patients were given intravenous ivuxolimab every 2 weeks.

The count of this clone is one. The germline V and J ends were trimmed by 0 bases and 5 bases, with 8 bases remaining between them. CDR3 length: 13 amino acids. Germline-derived CDR1 and CDR2 are SGHAT and FQNNGV. Repertoires were generated with immunoSEQ multiplex PCR, while TCRdb's copy carries only in-frame clones and drops some. Of under 85,000 clones in the sample, roughly 80% were seen once. V is TRBV11-2 and J is TRBJ2-7; D may correspond to TRBD1 or TRBD2 (5 bases each). This clonotype was obtained from an adult with an advanced solid tumor such as melanoma, head and neck, liver or kidney cancer. The sequences come from CD4+ or CD8+ T cells sorted from blood, collected in a trial of the OX40 agonist ivuxolimab. The chain's CDR3 is CASSLDRDHEQYF. CDR3 bases: TGTGCCAGCAGCTTAGACAGGGACCACGAGCAGTACTTC.